This entry describes one TCR beta chain. The data belong to a study of Ad26.COV2.S vaccination and SARS-CoV-2 variants. Sequenced by immunoSEQ multiplex PCR; TCRdb stores in-frame clones only, minus some. Among roughly 500,000 clones listed, approximately 89% were seen once. Treatment defined: roughly 18 received Ad26.COV2.S at low or high dose, single or two shots; 5 received placebo; per-sample allocation not given. Sampling took place 63 days after the first vaccine or placebo injection. The germline V gene has CDR1 SGHKS and CDR2 YYEKEE (reference sequence). The CDR3 contains 14 residues. The V end lost 2 bases, the J end lost 4 bases, and 11 bases lay between the germline ends.

This clonotype originated in a person aged 18 to 65 who received the Ad26.COV2.S COVID-19 vaccine or a placebo. The chain combines TRBV5-5 with TRBJ2-3; a possible D gene is TRBD1 (5 bases). The sequencing used peripheral blood, collected in a trial of Ad26.COV2.S vaccine versus placebo. CDR3 DNA sequence: TGTGCCAGCAGCTTCGTAGGGGATGCAGATACGCAGTATTTT. It codes for CASSFVGDADTQYF.